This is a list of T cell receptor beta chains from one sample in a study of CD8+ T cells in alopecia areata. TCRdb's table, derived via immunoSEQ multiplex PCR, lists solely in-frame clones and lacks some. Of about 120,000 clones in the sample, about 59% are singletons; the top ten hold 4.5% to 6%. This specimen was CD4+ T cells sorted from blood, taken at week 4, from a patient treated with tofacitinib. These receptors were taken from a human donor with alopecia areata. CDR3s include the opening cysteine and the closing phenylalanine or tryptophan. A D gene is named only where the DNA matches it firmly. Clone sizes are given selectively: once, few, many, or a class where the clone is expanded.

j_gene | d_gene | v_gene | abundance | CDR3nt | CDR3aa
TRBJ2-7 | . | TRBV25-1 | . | TGTGCCAGCAGTGCCACGGCTGCCTACGAGCAGTACTTC | CASSATAAYEQYF
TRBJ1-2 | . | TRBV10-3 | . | TGTGCCATCAGTGAACTGGGGAGCTATGGCTACACCTTC | CAISELGSYGYTF
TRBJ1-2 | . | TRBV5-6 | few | TGTGCCAGCAGCTTTTCGTCCGTGGGGACTTTGTATGGCTACACCTTC | CASSFSSVGTLYGYTF
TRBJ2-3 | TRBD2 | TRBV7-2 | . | TGTGCCAGCAGATTAGGGCCGGCTAGCGGGAGCACAGATACGCAGTATTTT | CASRLGPASGSTDTQYF
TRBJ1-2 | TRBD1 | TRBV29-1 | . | TGCAGCGTTGACGGGACAGGGGGCGCCGGGGATGGCTACACCTTC | CSVDGTGGAGDGYTF
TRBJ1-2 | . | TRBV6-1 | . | TGTGCCAGCAGCAGGGGTTTCGATGGCTACACCTTC | CASSRGFDGYTF
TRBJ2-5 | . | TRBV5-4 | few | TGTGCCAGCAGCTTGGACAGGCAAGAGACCCAGTACTTC | CASSLDRQETQYF
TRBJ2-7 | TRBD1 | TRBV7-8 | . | TGTGCCAGCAGCGTCGGGACAGGATTTGGCGTCAGGGAGCAGTACTTC | CASSVGTGFGVREQYF
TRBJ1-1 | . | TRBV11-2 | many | TGTGCCAGCAGTGTTAGTTCGGTGAACACTGAAGCTTTCTTT | CASSVSSVNTEAFF
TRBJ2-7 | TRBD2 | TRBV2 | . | TGTGCCAGCAGCGGTGGACTAGCGGGGGATTCCTACGAGCAGTACTTC | CASSGGLAGDSYEQYF
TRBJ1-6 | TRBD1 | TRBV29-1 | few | TGCAGCGTTCTCGGACAGGGCCATAATTCACCCCTCCACTTT | CSVLGQGHNSPLHF
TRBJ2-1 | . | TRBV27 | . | TGTGCCAGCACCTCGGGTAGCAGAGGGTCTGAGCAGTTCTTC | CASTSGSRGSEQFF
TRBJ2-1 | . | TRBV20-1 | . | TGCAGTGCTAGGGTGTTACCCGAGCAGTTCTTC | CSARVLPEQFF
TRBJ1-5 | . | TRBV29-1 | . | TGCAGCGTTGCAGGGAACAGCAATCAGCCCCAGCATTTT | CSVAGNSNQPQHF
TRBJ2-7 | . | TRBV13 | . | TGTGCCAGCAGCTCAAGGGGATTCAACGAGCAGTACTTC | CASSSRGFNEQYF
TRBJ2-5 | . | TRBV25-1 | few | TGTGCCAGCAGTGAACGGACGTACCAAGAGACCCAGTACTTC | CASSERTYQETQYF
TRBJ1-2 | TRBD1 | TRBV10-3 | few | TGTGCCATCAGTGATCGGGGACAGCTTTCTGGCTACACCTTC | CAISDRGQLSGYTF
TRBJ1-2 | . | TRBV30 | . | TGTGCCTGGAGTGTAAATTTTTTGCCCGGGGCTAACTATGGCTACACCTTC | CAWSVNFLPGANYGYTF
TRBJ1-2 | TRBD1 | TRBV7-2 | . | TGTGCCAGCAGCCCAGGGGACAGGGTGGAAGGCTACACCTTC | CASSPGDRVEGYTF
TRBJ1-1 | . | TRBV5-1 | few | TGCGCCAGCAGCTCGGGGCCCGAGAACACTGAAGCTTTCTTT | CASSSGPENTEAFF
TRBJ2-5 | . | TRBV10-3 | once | TGTGCCATCAGCCCCGGGGACGGGGAGACCCAGTACTTC | CAISPGDGETQYF
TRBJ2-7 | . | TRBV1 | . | TGCACCAGTGCGACTAGCGGGGGGGCCCACGAGCAGTACTTC | CTSATSGGAHEQYF
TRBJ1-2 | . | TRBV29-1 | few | TGCAGCGTCCGCAGGTTCGATAACTATGGCTACACCTTC | CSVRRFDNYGYTF
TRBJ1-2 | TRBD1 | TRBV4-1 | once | TGCGCCAGCAGCCAAGCCACCTCGGGACAGGGACACTATGGCTACACCTTC | CASSQATSGQGHYGYTF
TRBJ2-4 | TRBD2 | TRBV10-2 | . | TGCGCCACCAAAGGGACTAGCGGGGCGAGGGCCAAAAACATTCAGTACTTC | CATKGTSGARAKNIQYF
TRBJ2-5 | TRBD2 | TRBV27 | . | TGTGCCAGCAGTTCAGCTAGCGGGATAAGGTTCGAGACCCAGTACTTC | CASSSASGIRFETQYF
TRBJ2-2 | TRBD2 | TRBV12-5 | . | TGTGCTAGTGGTCAAAGCGGGAGGAACACCGGGGAGCTGTTTTTT | CASGQSGRNTGELFF
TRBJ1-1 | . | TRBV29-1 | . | TGCAGCGTTGATTTGCCAAACACTGAAGCTTTCTTT | CSVDLPNTEAFF
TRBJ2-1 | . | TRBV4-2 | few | TGTGCCAGCAGCCAAGTGGGGGGGGGCTCCAGCTCCTACAATGAGCAGTTCTTC | CASSQVGGGSSSYNEQFF
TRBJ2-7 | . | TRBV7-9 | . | TGTGCCAGCAGCTTTTATGAGGGGGTGAAGTACTTC | CASSFYEGVKYF
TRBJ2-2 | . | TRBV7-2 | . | TGTGCCAGCAGCTTAACGGGGTCTGTCACCGGGGAGCTGTTTTTT | CASSLTGSVTGELFF
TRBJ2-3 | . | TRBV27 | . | TGTGCCAGCTCAGAACAGGGAAGCACAGATACGCAGTATTTT | CASSEQGSTDTQYF
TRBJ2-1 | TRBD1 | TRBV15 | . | TGTGCCACCAGCAGAGATAAGGGGACAGGGGGCGCGGAATTTCAGTTCTTC | CATSRDKGTGGAEFQFF
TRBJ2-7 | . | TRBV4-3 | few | TGCGCCAGCAGCCAACAATCCGGGGACTACGAGCAGTACTTC | CASSQQSGDYEQYF
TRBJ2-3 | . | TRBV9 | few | TGTGCCAGCAGCCAAAAATGGAGCACAGATACGCAGTATTTT | CASSQKWSTDTQYF
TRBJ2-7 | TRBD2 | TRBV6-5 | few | TGTGCCAGCAGTCACCCCACTGGCGGGGGATACGAGCAGTACTTC | CASSHPTGGGYEQYF
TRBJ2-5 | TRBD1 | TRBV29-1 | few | TGCAGCGCCGCGGTGACAGGGTACCAAGAGACCCAGTACTTC | CSAAVTGYQETQYF
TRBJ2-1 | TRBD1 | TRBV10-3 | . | TGTGCCATCAGTGGGAGCCGACAGGGCCCCAATGAGCAGTTCTTC | CAISGSRQGPNEQFF
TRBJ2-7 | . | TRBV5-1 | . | TGCGCCAGCAGCATCGACTTCGGGGACCTAGGGCAGTACTTC | CASSIDFGDLGQYF
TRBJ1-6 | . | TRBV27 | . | TGTGCCAGCAGTTCCCGGACGGGGAATTCACCCCTCCACTTT | CASSSRTGNSPLHF